The rows below give T cell receptor beta chains drawn from one sample of a study of shared clonotypes between healthy human individuals. Assay: immunoSEQ multiplex PCR; the TCRdb copy retains only in-frame clones and omits some. The data show about 680,000 clones, around 78% seen once. Input material: memory CD4+ T cells sorted from blood. Every receptor here comes from a woman aged 25 to 39 in good health. CDR3s include the opening cysteine and the closing phenylalanine or tryptophan. Each record gives: D gene, V gene, clone size, J gene, CDR3 protein, CDR3 DNA. A D gene is named only where the DNA matches it firmly. Size tells how often a clone was seen (once, few, many) or the class of an expanded clone, and some rows leave it out.

D gene: .; V gene: TRBV5-1; clone size: .; J gene: TRBJ1-2; CDR3 protein: CASSAHGTSYGYTF; CDR3 DNA: TGCGCCAGCAGCGCCCACGGGACCTCCTATGGCTACACCTTC
D gene: TRBD1; V gene: TRBV9; clone size: .; J gene: TRBJ2-7; CDR3 protein: CASSVVAGGEQYF; CDR3 DNA: TGTGCCAGCAGCGTAGTGGCAGGGGGCGAGCAGTACTTC
D gene: TRBD1; V gene: TRBV2; clone size: .; J gene: TRBJ1-1; CDR3 protein: CASTRAGGVREAFF; CDR3 DNA: TGTGCCAGCACCCGGGCAGGGGGGGTCAGGGAAGCTTTCTTT
D gene: TRBD1; V gene: TRBV29-1; clone size: .; J gene: TRBJ2-1; CDR3 protein: CSVSRDRGDEQFF; CDR3 DNA: TGCAGCGTGTCCCGGGACAGGGGCGATGAGCAGTTCTTC
D gene: .; V gene: TRBV27; clone size: .; J gene: TRBJ2-7; CDR3 protein: CASSDYRGTVTYEQYF; CDR3 DNA: TGTGCCAGCAGTGACTACCGGGGGACCGTTACCTACGAGCAGTACTTC
D gene: .; V gene: TRBV27; clone size: .; J gene: TRBJ2-7; CDR3 protein: CASSLSRVSYEQYF; CDR3 DNA: TGTGCCAGCAGTTTAAGCAGGGTCTCCTACGAGCAGTACTTC
D gene: TRBD2; V gene: TRBV27; clone size: .; J gene: TRBJ2-7; CDR3 protein: CASSPRTSGSSYEQYF; CDR3 DNA: TGTGCCAGCAGTCCCCGGACTAGCGGGAGCTCCTACGAGCAGTACTTC
D gene: .; V gene: TRBV6-5; clone size: .; J gene: TRBJ1-2; CDR3 protein: CASSKRETDGYTF; CDR3 DNA: TGTGCCAGCAGTAAACGGGAAACAGATGGCTACACCTTC
D gene: TRBD1; V gene: TRBV2; clone size: .; J gene: TRBJ2-3; CDR3 protein: CASKRDRSTDTQYF; CDR3 DNA: TGTGCCAGCAAAAGGGACAGAAGCACAGATACGCAGTATTTT
D gene: .; V gene: TRBV7-2; clone size: .; J gene: TRBJ2-5; CDR3 protein: CASSSGALASTGRETQYF; CDR3 DNA: TGTGCCAGCAGCTCGGGGGCACTAGCGTCCACGGGGCGGGAGACCCAGTACTTC
D gene: .; V gene: TRBV2; clone size: .; J gene: TRBJ2-1; CDR3 protein: CASKLVQSYNEQFF; CDR3 DNA: TGTGCCAGCAAGCTGGTACAAAGCTACAATGAGCAGTTCTTC
D gene: .; V gene: TRBV12-1; clone size: few; J gene: TRBJ2-1; CDR3 protein: CASSFGSAEDNEQFF; CDR3 DNA: TGTGCCAGCAGCTTTGGTAGCGCGGAAGACAATGAGCAGTTCTTC
D gene: TRBD1; V gene: TRBV28; clone size: .; J gene: TRBJ2-3; CDR3 protein: CASSLRQGQMDTQYF; CDR3 DNA: TGTGCCAGCAGTTTAAGACAGGGACAGATGGATACGCAGTATTTT
D gene: TRBD2; V gene: TRBV25-1; clone size: .; J gene: TRBJ2-1; CDR3 protein: CASRTGLLYNEQFF; CDR3 DNA: TGTGCCAGCAGGACGGGACTACTCTACAATGAGCAGTTCTTC
D gene: .; V gene: TRBV5-6; clone size: .; J gene: TRBJ1-5; CDR3 protein: CASSLYDANQPQHF; CDR3 DNA: TGTGCCAGCAGCTTGTACGATGCCAATCAGCCCCAGCATTTT
D gene: .; V gene: TRBV29-1; clone size: .; J gene: TRBJ1-2; CDR3 protein: CSSEGTTTFSDGYTF; CDR3 DNA: TGCAGCTCTGAGGGGACTACAACTTTCTCGGATGGCTACACCTTC
D gene: .; V gene: TRBV7-9; clone size: .; J gene: TRBJ2-3; CDR3 protein: CASSLVTGVDTQYF; CDR3 DNA: TGTGCCAGCAGCTTGGTCACGGGGGTAGATACGCAGTATTTT
D gene: .; V gene: TRBV7-9; clone size: .; J gene: TRBJ2-7; CDR3 protein: CASSFGQNNYEQYF; CDR3 DNA: TGTGCCAGCAGCTTCGGACAGAATAACTACGAGCAGTACTTC